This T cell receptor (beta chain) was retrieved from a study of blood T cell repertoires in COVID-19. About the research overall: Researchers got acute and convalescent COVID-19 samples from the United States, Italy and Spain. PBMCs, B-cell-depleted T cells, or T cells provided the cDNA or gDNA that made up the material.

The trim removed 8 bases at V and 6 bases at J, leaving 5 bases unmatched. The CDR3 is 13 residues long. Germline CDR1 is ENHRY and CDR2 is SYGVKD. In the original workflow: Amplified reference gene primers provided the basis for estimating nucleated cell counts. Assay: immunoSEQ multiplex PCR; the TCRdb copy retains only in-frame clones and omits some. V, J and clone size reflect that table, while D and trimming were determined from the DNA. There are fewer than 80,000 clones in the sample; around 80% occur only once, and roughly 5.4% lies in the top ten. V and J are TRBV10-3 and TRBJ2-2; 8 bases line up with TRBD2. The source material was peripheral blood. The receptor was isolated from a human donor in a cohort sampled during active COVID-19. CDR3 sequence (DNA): TGTGCCATCGGCAGTAGCGGGGCCGGGGAGCTGTTTTTT. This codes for CAIGSSGAGELFF.